These 12 T cell receptor beta chains were all obtained from the same sample, sequenced in a study of blood T cell repertoires in COVID-19. Only in-frame clones appear in the TCRdb table, and some are missing; sequencing was by immunoSEQ multiplex PCR. The sample has around 76,000 clones; approximately 90% are singletons. The specimen was peripheral blood. Source of these receptors: a man aged 60-69 years with acute or convalescent COVID-19.

V is TRBV5-1 and J is TRBJ1-4; 11 nucleotides agree with TRBD1. The CDR3 runs to 17 residues. Germline CDR1 SGHRS, CDR2 YFSETQ. The junction had 5 bases not matched to a gene; V was cut back by 4 bases and J by 0 bases. In DNA form, the CDR3 reads TGCGCCAGCAGCAGGACAGGGGGCCCCTCAACTAATGAAAAACTGTTTTTT. Protein: CASSRTGGPSTNEKLFF.

The V and J genes are TRBV13 and TRBJ1-2, with TRBD1 matching over 8 bases. This CDR3 contains 16 residues. V was pared by 0 bases and J by 7 bases, with 10 bases of the junction left unmatched. Per germline, CDR1 PRHDT and CDR2 FYEKMQ (reference sequence). This CDR3 reads CASSLGLGQVIAGYTF. The CDR3 DNA follows: TGTGCCAGCAGCTTAGGCCTGGGACAGGTAATCGCTGGCTACACCTTC.

Only one count was recorded for this clone. The V call is TRBV27, the J call TRBJ1-2, with D possibly TRBD1 on 5 matching bases. V was cut by 3 bases and J by 5 bases, with 10 bases left in between. The length of the CDR3 is 13 residues. Germline loops: CDR1 MNHEY, CDR2 SMNVEV (reference sequence). Here the CDR3 reads CASSFKGLYGYTF. CDR3 in DNA: TGTGCCAGCAGTTTCAAGGGACTTTATGGCTACACCTTC.

With respect to this clone: At one boundary the junction diverges from the germline segment, which might be a read error. The gene calls are TRBV6-4 and TRBJ1-5; D gene unclear. The CDR3 is made up of 15 amino acids. CDR1 and CDR2 (germline): MRHNA, SNTAGT. This CDR3 reads CARSDPTACNQPQHF. The CDR3, as DNA: TGTGCCAGGAGTGATCCCACAGCTTGCAATCAGCCCCAGCATTTT.

This rearrangement joins TRBV5-8 to TRBJ2-3, with D possibly being TRBD1 (6 bases). Looked up from germline, CDR1 is SGHTS and CDR2 is YDEGEE. V was pared by 1 base and J by 3 bases, with 6 bases between. The CDR3 extends over 13 amino acids. The CDR3 reads CASSLRGTDTQYF. For the CDR3, the DNA is TGTGCCAGCAGCTTGAGGGGGACAGATACGCAGTATTTT.

In its sample, this clone was seen a few times. The V gene is TRBV2, the J gene TRBJ1-6; D is unclear. The V end was cut by 2 bases, the J end by 7 bases, with 6 bases between. Per the germline V gene, CDR1 is SNHLY and CDR2 is FYNNEI. The CDR3 contains 13 residues. The CDR3 is CASSERENSPLHF. In DNA, the CDR3 is TGTGCCAGCAGTGAAAGGGAGAATTCACCCCTCCACTTT.

This chain connects TRBV6-5 to TRBJ2-6, with D hard to call. Germline CDR1 MNHEY, CDR2 SVGAGI. CDR3 length equals 15 residues. Trimming shortened V by 3 bases and J by 2 bases, and 8 bases separated the two germline ends. The CDR3 is CASSYGQTGANVLTF. In nucleotides, the CDR3 is TGTGCCAGCAGTTATGGTCAGACTGGGGCCAACGTCCTGACTTTC.

The gene calls are TRBV10-3 and TRBJ2-2; maybe TRBD2 (5 bases). The CDR3 loop spans 15 amino acids. Germline V gives CDR1 ENHRY, CDR2 SYGVKD. The germline V and J ends were trimmed by 4 bases and 0 bases, with 9 bases remaining between them. As DNA, the CDR3 is TGTGCCATCAGTGTTGGACTTCCGAACACCGGGGAGCTGTTTTTT. Its protein is CAISVGLPNTGELFF.

The chain is built from TRBV21-1 and TRBJ2-6; the tabulated D call, TRBD1, remains unverified against the DNA. TRBV21-1 is noted as a pseudogene. The CDR3 length is 16 residues. CDR3 nucleotides: TGTGCCAGCAGCCGGGACACTCCGTCTGGGGCCAACGTCCTGACTTTC. Translation gives CASSRDTPSGANVLTF.

The chain joins TRBV20-1 to TRBJ1-6; D is ambiguous. Germline CDR1 reads DFQATT; CDR2 reads SNEGSKA (reference sequence). Trimming took off 6 bases at V and 15 bases at J, with 15 bases between the two ends. The length of the CDR3 is 11 residues. CDR3 sequence: CSARRATLLHF. In DNA, the CDR3 is TGCAGTGCAAGGCGGGCGACTCTCCTCCACTTT.

This chain joins TRBV19 and TRBJ1-1, with 9 bases identical to TRBD1. Germline-derived CDR1 and CDR2 are LNHDA and SQIVND (reference sequence). The CDR3 covers 14 residues. Trimming at V came to 7 bases and at J to 1 base, leaving 4 bases not matched to a gene. The CDR3 protein is CASIGGQGNTEAFF. CDR3 bases: TGTGCCAGTATTGGGGGACAGGGGAACACTGAAGCTTTCTTT.

The chain combines TRBV7-3 with TRBJ1-6; 7 bases map to TRBD1. Germline lookup yields CDR1 SGHTA and CDR2 FQGTGA. CDR3 length: 16 residues. The V and J ends lost 2 bases and 5 bases, in that order; junction bases with no gene match: 6. CDR3 sequence reads: CASSLEGGVHNSPLHF. For the CDR3, the DNA is TGTGCCAGCAGCTTAGAAGGGGGCGTCCATAATTCACCCCTCCACTTT.